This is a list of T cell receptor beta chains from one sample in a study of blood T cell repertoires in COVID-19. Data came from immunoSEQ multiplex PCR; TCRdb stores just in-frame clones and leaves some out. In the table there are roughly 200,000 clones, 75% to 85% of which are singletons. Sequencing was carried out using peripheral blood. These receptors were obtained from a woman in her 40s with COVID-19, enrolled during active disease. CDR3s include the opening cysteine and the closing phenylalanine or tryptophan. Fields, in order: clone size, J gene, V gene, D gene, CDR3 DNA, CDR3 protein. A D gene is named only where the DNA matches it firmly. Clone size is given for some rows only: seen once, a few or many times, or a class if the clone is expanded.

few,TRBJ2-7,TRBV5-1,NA,TGCGCCAGCAGCTCCCAGTCGACAGGCACCTACGAGCAGTACTTC,CASSSQSTGTYEQYF
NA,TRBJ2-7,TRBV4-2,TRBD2,TGTGCCAGCAGCCAAGATCCCAGCGGGAGGCTCTCAGGTTTCTACGAGCAGTACTTC,CASSQDPSGRLSGFYEQYF
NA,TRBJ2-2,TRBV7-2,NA,TGTGCCAGCAGCCCTACCCGAACCGGGGAGCTGTTTTTT,CASSPTRTGELFF
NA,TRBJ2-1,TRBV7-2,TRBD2,TGTGCCAGCAGCCCCGGGCGACTAGCGGGAGGGGTAAATGAGCAGTTCTTC,CASSPGRLAGGVNEQFF
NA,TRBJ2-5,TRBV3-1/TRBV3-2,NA,TGTGCCAGCAGCCAAGAGCCGGGACTCCTGTGGGCCCAGTACTTC,CASSQEPGLLWAQYF
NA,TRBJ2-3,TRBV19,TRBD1,TGTGCCAGTAGTATTTTTGGGACAGACTTCACAGATACGCAGTATTTT,CASSIFGTDFTDTQYF
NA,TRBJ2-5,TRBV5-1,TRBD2,TGCGCCAGCAGCTTGAATCTGATGACTAGCGGGAGGCAAGAGACCCAGTACTTC,CASSLNLMTSGRQETQYF
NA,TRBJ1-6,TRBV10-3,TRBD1,TGTGCCATCGGCCCAAACCGGGACAGGGATTCACCCCTCCACTTT,CAIGPNRDRDSPLHF
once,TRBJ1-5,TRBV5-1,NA,TGCGCCAGCAGCTTGTGGGGGCCAGATCAGCCCCAGCATTTT,CASSLWGPDQPQHF
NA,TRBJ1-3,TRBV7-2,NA,TGTGCCAGCAGCCCTCCCTGGGGGGGAAGCTCTGGAAACACCATATATTTT,CASSPPWGGSSGNTIYF
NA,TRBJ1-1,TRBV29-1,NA,TGCAGCGAACATTCGAACACTGAAGCTTTCTTT,CSEHSNTEAFF
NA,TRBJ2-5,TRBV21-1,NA,TGTGCCAGCAGCATAGAGCACCAGTACTTC,CASSIEHQYF
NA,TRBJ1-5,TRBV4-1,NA,TGCGCCAGCAGCCCAGGGTTCAATCAGCCCCAGCATTTT,CASSPGFNQPQHF
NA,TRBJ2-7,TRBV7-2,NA,TGTGCCAGCAGCTCTATATCGGGCTACGAGCAGTACTTC,CASSSISGYEQYF
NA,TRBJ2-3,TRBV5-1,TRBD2,TGCGCCAGCAGGTTGGACGCGGGGGTGGTTTCAGATACGCAGTATTTT,CASRLDAGVVSDTQYF
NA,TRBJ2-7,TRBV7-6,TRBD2,TGTGCCAGCAGCCCGAGGACTAGCGGGTGGTACGAGCAGTACTTC,CASSPRTSGWYEQYF
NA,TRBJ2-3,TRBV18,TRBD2,TGTGCCAGCTCACCGAGACTAGCAACAGATACGCAGTATTTT,CASSPRLATDTQYF
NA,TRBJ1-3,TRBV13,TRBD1,TGTGCCAGCAGCCCCCGGGACAGGGGGTTTGGAAACACCATATATTTT,CASSPRDRGFGNTIYF
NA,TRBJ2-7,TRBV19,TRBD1,TGTGCCAGTAGTCTTAGGGGGACAGGAGGCTACGAGCAGTACTTC,CASSLRGTGGYEQYF
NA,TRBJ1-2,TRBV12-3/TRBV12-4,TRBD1,TGTGCCAGCATCGGGGACAGCTATGGCTACACCTTC,CASIGDSYGYTF
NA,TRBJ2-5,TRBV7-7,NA,TGTGCCAGCAGCTCCGGTAGAGTCGAGGGAGAGACCCAGTACTTC,CASSSGRVEGETQYF
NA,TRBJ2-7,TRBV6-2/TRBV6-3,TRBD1,TGTGCCAGCAGTCCGGCTTTTAGGACAGGAATGACTTGGGAGCAGTACTTC,CASSPAFRTGMTWEQYF
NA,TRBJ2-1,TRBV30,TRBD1,TGTGCCTACAGGACAGGTTTTAGCTACAATGAGCAGTTCTTC,CAYRTGFSYNEQFF
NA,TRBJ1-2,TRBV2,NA,TGTGCCAGCAGTGCCCAGGACACTGGCTATGGCTACACCTTC,CASSAQDTGYGYTF